The present T cell receptor (beta chain) was sequenced within a study of siplizumab effects on memory and regulatory T cells (dated by TCRdb to the late 2010s). Concerning the study at large: The effect of the anti-CD2 antibody siplizumab on alloreactive T-cell subsets was examined in allogeneic mixed lymphocyte reactions constructed from human PBMCs.

The germline V gene encodes CDR1 KGHSH and CDR2 LQKENI. There are 15 amino acids in the CDR3, from cysteine to phenylalanine inclusive. Kept here is only the CDR3 DNA, which spans 45 bases and is read in frame from base 1. V gives up 3 bases and J gives up 1 base, and the segment between their germline ends measures 10 bases. The library was prepared using the immunoSEQ multiplex PCR assay. Around 9.9 x 10^4 TCR templates per sample were assayed by the deep sequencing platform. Genomic DNA extracted from sorted T cells was used for TCRbeta CDR3 sequencing. Turning to the authors' computational methods: The R programming language was used for clonal analysis of the TCRbeta CDR3 data. Unstimulated samples were compared with post-reaction CFSE-low samples to define alloreactive CD4+ and CD8+ clones. Regulatory or non-regulatory origin of alloreactive CD4+ clones was assigned by matching sequences to the sorted unstimulated Treg and non-Treg repertoires. Sourced from immuneACCESS, this table was stored by TCRdb with only in-frame sequences that have V and J called. A share of the clones is absent; for the studies checked, an unresolved V gene accounts for under half, and the remainder has no known explanation. The V and J calls and clone size were taken over from that table, and D and trimming were inferred from the DNA. Here the sample has 100,000 to 110,000 clones; 94% occur a single time. The ten largest clones capture 1% to 1.5% of the sample.

Sorted unstimulated T cells and proliferating T cells recovered from mixed lymphocyte reactions underwent TCRbeta CDR3 sequencing. Fresh whole blood from roughly nine HLA-typed healthy donors was used as the source from which PBMCs were isolated. To map where alloreactive clones came from, CD4+ non-regulatory T cells in the unstimulated state were FACS-sorted. Notes on this clone: Its binding antigen is unknown. The input lacks base qualities; no much larger clone sits a single base away.

General study outcomes and caveats: Sequences below about 10^-5 frequency were poorly captured, so only a minor fraction of alloreactive clones could be mapped to unstimulated subsets. Unstimulated naive T cells appeared more diverse than memory T cells, and naive cells seemed to contribute substantially to the alloresponse. Whether proliferating Tregs from siplizumab cultures were suppressive was not functionally confirmed. Among mappable alloreactive CD4+ clones, the Treg-derived fraction averaged nearly 70% with siplizumab versus 25% to 30% in control reactions. A naive or memory phenotype could not be assigned to roughly 80-97% of proliferating CD4+ or CD8+ clones. The cumulative frequency of alloreactive sequences traceable to unstimulated CD4+ memory T cells was significantly reduced by siplizumab.

The rearranged segments are TRBV18 and TRBJ1-5, with an unclear D gene assignment. The TCR comes from a human donor in good health. The sample was non-Treg CD4+ T cells sorted from blood. This specimen's cell subset or site label, per the study, means: FACS-sorted unstimulated CD4+ non-regulatory T cells. In nucleotides, the sequence is TGTGCCAGCTCACCGGGGTTTGGGAGCAATCAGCCCCAGCATTTT. Its protein reads: CASSPGFGSNQPQHF.